What follows are 22 T cell receptor beta chains derived from one specimen sequenced in a study of CD8+ T cells in alopecia areata. After isolation, RNA underwent reverse transcription to generate cDNA as the sequencing template. The data were produced by immunoSEQ multiplex PCR, yet TCRdb's version contains in-frame clones alone and is incomplete. The sample holds under 150,000 clones, 40% to 55% seen once. Source material: NKG2D-low CD8+ T cells sorted from blood. The origin of the receptors is a human donor with alopecia areata.

There are many counts of this clone. The chain joins TRBV4-3 to TRBJ2-1; D remains unclear. Germline V lookup: CDR1 LGHNA, CDR2 YSLEER. The CDR3 runs 15 residues. V gave up 2 bases and J gave up 0 bases, with 8 bases separating them. CDR3 sequence (DNA): TGCGCCAGCAGCCAACTTAGTACCTCCTACAATGAGCAGTTCTTC. Protein product: CASSQLSTSYNEQFF.

The rearrangement links TRBV27 to TRBJ2-7; TRBD1 matches 10 bases. This CDR3 is 15 amino acids long. The ends lost 4 bases at V and 7 bases at J; junction bases unmatched: 10. In germline, CDR1 is MNHEY, CDR2 SMNVEV (reference sequence). The CDR3 reads CASSSWDRGAWEQYF. CDR3 coding DNA: TGTGCCAGCAGTTCCTGGGACAGGGGCGCTTGGGAGCAGTACTTC.

This clone was counted a few times. The gene calls are TRBV6-1 and TRBJ2-6, with D possibly TRBD1 on 5 matching bases. Looked up from germline, CDR1 is MNHNS and CDR2 is SASEGT. V dropped 6 bases and J dropped 0 bases, with 9 bases sitting between them. The CDR3 extends over 15 amino acids. CDR3 amino acids: CASRAQGSGANVLTF. CDR3 DNA: TGTGCCAGCAGGGCCCAGGGCTCTGGGGCCAACGTCCTGACTTTC.

This chain links TRBV29-1 with TRBJ1-2; D gene uncertain. V was trimmed by 1 base and J by 4 bases, leaving 10 bases between them. Germline V lookup: CDR1 SQVTM, CDR2 ANQGSEA. The length of the CDR3 is 13 residues. The CDR3 sequence: CSVEGGGFYGYTF. CDR3 coding DNA: TGCAGCGTTGAAGGGGGAGGGTTCTATGGCTACACCTTC.

The gene calls are TRBV7-8 and TRBJ2-3, with D unresolved. The CDR3 totals 12 residues. V dropped 4 bases and J dropped 3 bases, with 5 bases sitting between them. Germline CDR1 SGHVS, CDR2 FQNEAQ. CDR3 sequence: CASSSPTDTQYF. The DNA of the CDR3 is TGTGCCAGCAGCTCCCCGACAGATACGCAGTATTTT. The full variable domain, its missing parts supplied by reference TRBV7-8 and TRBJ2-3, is GAGVSQSPRYKVAKRGQDVALRCDPISGHVSLFWYQQALGQGPEFLTYFQNEAQLDKSGLPSDRFFAERPEGSVSTLKIQRTQQEDSAVYLCASSSPTDTQYFGPGTRLTVL.

The CDR3 nucleotides are TGCAGCGTTGTGGGCAGCGACTATGGCTACACCTTC. Translated, it gives CSVVGSDYGYTF. The rearrangement joins TRBV29-1 to TRBJ1-2; D not certain. Germline-derived CDR1 and CDR2 are SQVTM and ANQGSEA. The CDR3 extends over 12 amino acids. Deletions cut 4 bases from V and 3 bases from J, with 9 bases between.

This clone came up a few times. V usage is TRBV29-1 and J usage is TRBJ2-7; possibly TRBD1 or TRBD2 for D (5 bases each). This CDR3 is 10 amino acids long. Germline CDR1 and CDR2: SQVTM and ANQGSEA. Trimming took off 5 bases at V and 11 bases at J, with 13 bases between the two ends. The CDR3 nucleotides are TGCAGCGTTATCGAGGGGATGGAGTACTTC. This translates into CSVIEGMEYF.

This clone showed up just a few times. V is TRBV29-1 and J is TRBJ2-3; D perhaps matches TRBD1 (6 bases). CDR1 SQVTM and CDR2 ANQGSEA come from the germline V gene. Trimming pared 1 base from V and 2 bases from J, leaving 25 bases between. The CDR3 runs 19 residues. The CDR3 here is CSVEVPTVGDKTPTDTQYF. The CDR3 DNA follows: TGCAGCGTTGAAGTTCCCACCGTGGGGGACAAAACGCCCACAGATACGCAGTATTTT.

This clone has only a few counts. The V call is TRBV29-1, the J call TRBJ2-2, with TRBD1 identical over 8 bases. The V segment lost 6 bases and the J segment 4 bases; nucleotides outside the gene matches: 4. This CDR3 contains 13 residues. The germline V gene encodes CDR1 SQVTM and CDR2 ANQGSEA. Here the CDR3 reads CSVTGVGTGELFF. The CDR3 DNA reads as TGCAGCGTGACAGGGGTGGGCACCGGGGAGCTGTTTTTT.

V and J are TRBV30 and TRBJ2-1, with a weak D call TRBD2 (6 bases). Germline CDR1 GTSNPN, CDR2 SVGIG (reference sequence). V was shortened by 5 bases and J by 6 bases, with 8 bases between the two germline ends. The CDR3 consists of 11 residues. The CDR3 loop reads CAWGTANEQFF. CDR3 nucleotides: TGTGCCTGGGGGACTGCCAATGAGCAGTTCTTC.

This clone was counted between two and nine times. The genes are TRBV18 and TRBJ2-5; D call uncertain. Germline values: CDR1 KGHSH, CDR2 LQKENI. V dropped 3 bases and J dropped 13 bases, with 21 bases sitting between them. This CDR3 is built from 14 residues. The CDR3 DNA follows: TGTGCCAGCTCACCCGTACATGCCCACCCAACGGGGTACTTC. This translates into CASSPVHAHPTGYF.

V gene TRBV29-1 combines with J gene TRBJ2-7; D may be TRBD2 (6 bases). Trimming cost V 0 bases and J 2 bases, with 14 bases left between them. CDR3 length: 15 amino acids. CDR1 and CDR2 (germline): SQVTM, ANQGSEA. The DNA of the CDR3 is TGCAGCGTTGAAGAGGTGGGGACTGAGACCTACGAGCAGTACTTC. It translates to CSVEEVGTETYEQYF.

V gene TRBV29-1 combines with J gene TRBJ1-1; D is uncertain. The ends were cut back, 4 bases at V and 4 bases at J, with 7 bases in the middle. The CDR3 sequence is 11 residues long. The germline V gene has CDR1 SQVTM and CDR2 ANQGSEA. This CDR3 reads CSVVPLTEAFF. Written as DNA, the CDR3 is TGCAGCGTTGTGCCCCTCACTGAAGCTTTCTTT.

This chain uses TRBV29-1 with TRBJ2-1, with D uncertain. There are 12 residues in the CDR3. V was pared by 3 bases and J by 7 bases, with 10 bases between. The germline V gene has CDR1 SQVTM and CDR2 ANQGSEA. CDR3 sequence: CSVDIGQNEQFF. The CDR3 coding sequence is TGCAGCGTTGATATTGGGCAAAATGAGCAGTTCTTC.

The V call is TRBV28, the J call TRBJ1-5; 8 bases map to TRBD1. The V gene end was trimmed by 4 bases and the J gene end by 9 bases; junction bases not matched to a gene: 8. The CDR3 sequence is 14 residues long. Germline V gives CDR1 MDHEN, CDR2 SYDVKM. CDR3 amino acids: CASSSRGQIGPQHF. The CDR3 coding sequence is TGTGCCAGCAGTTCCAGGGGGCAAATCGGGCCCCAGCATTTT.

This clone was detected a few times. V and J are TRBV5-1 and TRBJ2-5, with 8 bases aligning to TRBD1. V lost 4 bases and J lost 2; bases outside the gene matches: 10. Germline V gene sequence: CDR1 SGHRS, CDR2 YFSETQ. The CDR3 runs to 16 residues. The CDR3, as DNA: TGCGCCAGCAGCCGTGCGATGGACAGGGTACAAGAGACCCAGTACTTC. Translated: CASSRAMDRVQETQYF.

Only a few counts were recorded for this clone. The chain links TRBV23-1 to TRBJ2-1; 9 bases agree with TRBD2. TRBV23-1 belongs to the ORF category, with a function that is uncertain. The CDR3 is 13 residues long. The CDR3 DNA reads TGCGCTCCCAAAGCGGGGGGACGCAATGAGCAGTTCTTC. This translates into CAPKAGGRNEQFF.

This clone was picked up a small number of times. The chain has TRBV11-2 and TRBJ2-1, with D hard to call. The CDR3 extends over 12 amino acids. The germline V gene encodes CDR1 SGHAT and CDR2 FQNNGV. V was pared by 1 base and J by 7 bases, with 5 bases between. CDR3 nucleotide sequence: TGTGCCAGCAGCTTAGTTAAGAATGAGCAGTTCTTC. Protein: CASSLVKNEQFF.

This clone was picked up a small number of times. J is TRBJ2-2 and V is TRBV30, with TRBD2 matching 7 bases. Germline V lookup: CDR1 GTSNPN, CDR2 SVGIG (reference sequence). V lost 5 bases and J lost 4; bases outside the gene matches: 7. The CDR3 has 14 residues. CDR3 sequence (DNA): TGTGCCTGGGCCTCCCCGGGGGGCACCGGGGAGCTGTTTTTT. It specifies CAWASPGGTGELFF.

Remarks on this clone: Compared with germline, one end of the junction differs, possibly owing to a read error. The chain joins TRBV23-1 to TRBJ2-7; TRBD2 might be the D (6 bases). TRBV23-1 falls under the ORF class, with uncertain function. The CDR3 sequence is 10 residues long. CDR3 in amino acids: CASSPNGGVF. In nucleotides, the CDR3 is TGCGCCAGCAGTCCGAACGGAGGGGTCTTC.

This clone occurred a few times. This chain joins TRBV5-4 and TRBJ2-5; D remains ambiguous. The germline CDR1 and CDR2 sequences are SGHNT and YYREEE (reference sequence). The V and J ends lost 4 bases and 6 bases respectively, with 4 bases between them. The CDR3 extends over 10 amino acids. Written as DNA, the CDR3 is TGTGCCAGCAGCAGAAAGACCCAGTACTTC. It translates to CASSRKTQYF.

This rearrangement joins TRBV29-1 to TRBJ2-3; 8 bases map to TRBD1. Germline V gene lookup returns CDR1 SQVTM and CDR2 ANQGSEA. The trim removed 1 base at V and 4 bases at J, leaving 10 bases unmatched. This CDR3 spans 16 amino acids. CDR3 sequence reads: CSVEVRDRGIADTQYF. CDR3 bases: TGCAGCGTTGAAGTCAGAGACAGGGGTATTGCAGATACGCAGTATTTT.